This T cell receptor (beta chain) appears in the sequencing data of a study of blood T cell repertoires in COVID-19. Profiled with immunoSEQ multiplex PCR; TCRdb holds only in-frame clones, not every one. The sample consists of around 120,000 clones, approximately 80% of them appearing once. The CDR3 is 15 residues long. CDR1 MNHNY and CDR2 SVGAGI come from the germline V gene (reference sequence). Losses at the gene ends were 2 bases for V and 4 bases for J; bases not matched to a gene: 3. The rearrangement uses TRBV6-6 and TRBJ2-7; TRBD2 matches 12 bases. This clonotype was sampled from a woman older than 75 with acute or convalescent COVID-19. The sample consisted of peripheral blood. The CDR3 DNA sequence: TGTGCCAGCAGTTACGGGACTAGCGGGCCTTACGAGCAGTACTTC. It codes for CASSYGTSGPYEQYF.